The rows below give T cell receptor beta chains drawn from one sample of a study of PD-1 blockade in classical Hodgkin lymphoma. Clones were read by immunoSEQ multiplex PCR, and TCRdb kept only the in-frame ones, dropping some. The data hold 64,000 or so clones, with more than 80% observed a single time. Sequencing used peripheral blood mononuclear cells (PBMCs), obtained before the fourth cycle of nivolumab. These receptors were obtained from a human donor with classical Hodgkin lymphoma. Both conserved end residues are part of each CDR3. The D gene is left open where the match is weak. Some rows have no size entry. The others give once, few or many, or a class for an expanded clone.

d_gene	v_gene	j_gene	abundance	len	CDR3aa	CDR3nt
.	TRBV6-5	TRBJ2-1	.	13	CASSRLPRGEQFF	TGTGCCAGCAGCCGACTCCCTCGCGGTGAGCAGTTCTTC
.	TRBV27	TRBJ2-7	.	16	CASSHPFPDSTYEQYF	TGTGCCAGCAGTCACCCCTTCCCGGACAGCACCTACGAGCAGTACTTC
.	TRBV7-2	TRBJ1-3	.	18	CASSLRALIGGRGNTIYF	TGTGCCAGCAGCTTAAGGGCTTTGATTGGGGGGCGAGGAAACACCATATATTTT
TRBD2	TRBV6-5	TRBJ2-7	once	14	CASRTPITSGVQYF	TGTGCCAGCAGAACCCCAATAACTAGCGGCGTCCAGTACTTC
TRBD1	TRBV12-5	TRBJ1-5	.	14	CASGRGQNNQPQHF	TGTGCTAGTGGTAGGGGACAGAACAATCAGCCCCAGCATTTT
.	TRBV10-3	TRBJ2-3	.	17	CAISGVSDPGSTDTQYF	TGTGCCATCAGTGGGGTGAGCGACCCAGGGAGCACAGATACGCAGTATTTT
.	TRBV2	TRBJ1-6	.	14	CACQQVVDNSPLHF	TGTGCCTGCCAGCAGGTCGTGGATAATTCACCCCTCCACTTT
TRBD2	TRBV18	TRBJ2-3	.	15	CASSSTSGGKDTQYF	TGTGCCAGCTCATCGACTAGCGGGGGGAAAGATACGCAGTATTTT
TRBD1	TRBV5-1	TRBJ1-2	.	14	CASSTRGLCCGYTF	TGCGCCAGCAGCACCAGGGGGCTCTGCTGTGGCTACACCTTC
TRBD1	TRBV5-1	TRBJ1-1	.	15	CASSEPGQGSTEAFF	TGCGCCAGCAGCGAACCGGGACAGGGATCGACTGAAGCTTTCTTT
.	TRBV28	TRBJ2-1	once	14	CASSFYPSGNEQFF	TGTGCCAGCAGTTTTTACCCGTCCGGCAATGAGCAGTTCTTC
.	TRBV30	TRBJ2-3	.	14	CAQIKTGFSDTQYF	TGTGCCCAAATTAAGACAGGTTTTTCAGATACGCAGTATTTT
TRBD1	TRBV6-1	TRBJ1-1	.	13	CASRTTGVYKAFF	TGTGCCAGCAGGACAACAGGGGTATATAAAGCTTTCTTT
.	TRBV19	TRBJ1-1	.	17	CASSIGGFYTWNTEAFF	TGTGCCAGTAGTATCGGGGGATTCTATACTTGGAACACTGAAGCTTTCTTT
.	TRBV5-6	TRBJ2-1	.	14	CASSFYGSYNEQFF	TGTGCCAGCAGCTTCTATGGCTCCTACAATGAGCAGTTCTTC
TRBD2	TRBV5-6	TRBJ2-5	.	17	CASSLKTGTSVGETQYF	TGTGCCAGCAGCTTGAAGACCGGGACTAGTGTCGGGGAGACCCAGTACTTC
.	TRBV5-1	TRBJ2-7	.	13	CASSYGTNYEQYF	TGCGCCAGCAGCTACGGGACAAACTACGAGCAGTACTTC
.	TRBV30	TRBJ1-2	.	13	CAWSVNAGTRDTF	TGTGCCTGGAGTGTAAATGCGGGGACCAGGGACACCTTC
.	TRBV18	TRBJ1-2	.	13	CASSTKEQYGYTF	TGTGCCAGCTCAACCAAGGAGCAGTATGGCTACACCTTC
.	TRBV5-4	TRBJ2-7	.	14	CASSLGLTVYEQYF	TGTGCCAGCAGCCTAGGTCTGACGGTCTACGAGCAGTACTTC
.	TRBV2	TRBJ2-6	.	14	CARNDVSGANVLTF	TGTGCCAGAAATGACGTCTCTGGGGCCAACGTCCTGACTTTC
.	TRBV30	TRBJ2-7	.	11	CAWSVLYEQYF	TGTGCCTGGAGTGTACTATACGAGCAGTACTTC
.	TRBV20-1	TRBJ1-1	few	8	CSAHEAFF	TGCAGTGCTCATGAAGCTTTCTTT
.	TRBV5-1	TRBJ2-3	.	15	CASSGGRGATDTQYF	TGCGCCAGCAGCGGAGGACGCGGGGCGACAGATACGCAGTATTTT
.	TRBV21-1	TRBJ2-5	.	15	CASSTGTASQETQYF	TGTGCCAGCAGCACAGGGACGGCTTCCCAAGAGACCCAGTACTTC
.	TRBV9	TRBJ2-7	.	12	CASSSEEAEQYF	TGTGCCAGCAGCTCGGAAGAGGCCGAGCAGTACTTC
.	TRBV5-8	TRBJ1-2	.	13	CASSRDYNYGYTF	TGTGCCAGCAGCAGGGACTATAACTATGGCTACACCTTC
.	TRBV27	TRBJ1-1	.	13	CASSLVENTEAFF	TGTGCCAGCAGTTTGGTGGAGAACACTGAAGCTTTCTTT
.	TRBV7-9	TRBJ2-1	.	15	CASSLEPSAGNEQFF	TGTGCCAGCAGCCTCGAGCCGAGCGCGGGTAATGAGCAGTTCTTC
.	TRBV30	TRBJ1-4	.	13	CAWSVLLQEKLFF	TGTGCCTGGAGTGTACTTTTGCAAGAAAAACTGTTTTTT
TRBD2	TRBV29-1	TRBJ2-1	.	14	CSVDSGGPINEQFF	TGCAGCGTTGACAGCGGGGGGCCGATTAATGAGCAGTTCTTC
TRBD1	TRBV2	TRBJ1-6	few	13	CARGDRGDSPLHF	TGTGCCAGAGGGGACAGGGGTGATTCACCCCTCCACTTT
.	TRBV4-1	TRBJ1-4	.	17	CASSQDGGRTANEKLFF	TGCGCCAGCAGCCAAGACGGGGGGCGTACGGCTAATGAAAAACTGTTTTTT
.	TRBV11-2	TRBJ2-5	.	15	CASSLSGGLAGTQYF	TGTGCCAGCAGCTTATCTGGGGGCCTCGCGGGGACCCAGTACTTC
.	TRBV2	TRBJ1-3	.	13	CASSGGPGNTIYF	TGTGCCAGCAGCGGGGGGCCTGGAAACACCATATATTTT
.	TRBV6-1	TRBJ1-4	.	14	CASNSGRSNEKLFF	TGTGCCAGCAACTCGGGACGGTCTAATGAAAAACTGTTTTTT
.	TRBV5-6	TRBJ1-5	.	15	CASSLRGAPSQPQHF	TGTGCCAGCAGCTTGCGGGGGGCGCCGAGTCAGCCCCAGCATTTT